A selection of T cell receptor beta chains follows, all from one sample in a study of identical twins. TCRdb redid the calling of the 5' RACE reads with MiXCR, one entry per CDR3 protein. The table shows some 590,000 distinct CDR3 sequences, with 7.5% to 10% occurring only once. The same data also went into a second study, on yellow fever vaccine responses in identical twins.

Specimen: PBMCs. The source of these receptors is a woman between 18 and 30 years old in good health. Each CDR3 is given with its conserved first and last residue. The D gene is left open where the match is weak. The size of a clone is reported for some rows only, either as once, few or many, or as a class for expanded clones.

DNA: TGTGCCAGCAGACCTAGCTGGGAGAGAGAGACCCAGTACTTC
CDR3: CASRPSWERETQYF
J: TRBJ2-5
V: TRBV11-2
D: -
size: few

DNA: TGCGCCAGCAGCTTGTTGGTGGGAGGCACTGAAGCTTTCTTT
CDR3: CASSLLVGGTEAFF
J: TRBJ1-1
V: TRBV5-1
D: -
size: few

DNA: TGCAGCGGATTAGCGGGAGCTGATGAGCAGTACTTC
CDR3: CSGLAGADEQYF
J: TRBJ2-7
V: TRBV29-1
D: TRBD2
size: few

DNA: TGTGCCAGCAGTTTGCGGGTCAACTATGGCTACACCTTC
CDR3: CASSLRVNYGYTF
J: TRBJ1-2
V: TRBV27
D: -
size: many

DNA: TGTGCCAGCACCAGGGGGTGGTCGGTGCACGGCTACACCTTC
CDR3: CASTRGWSVHGYTF
J: TRBJ1-2
V: TRBV6-1
D: TRBD1
size: few

DNA: TGCGCCAGCAGCTTGGGAGGGTGGTCAGATACGCAGTATTTT
CDR3: CASSLGGWSDTQYF
J: TRBJ2-3
V: TRBV5-1
D: -
size: many

DNA: TGTGCCAGCAGCCCTTCCGGGACTAGAAAGTTCTTC
CDR3: CASSPSGTRKFF
J: TRBJ2-1
V: TRBV27
D: TRBD2
size: few

DNA: TGTGCCAGCAGTTTACCTCCAGACAGGGGGCAAAATGAGCAGTTCTTC
CDR3: CASSLPPDRGQNEQFF
J: TRBJ2-1
V: TRBV12-3/TRBV12-4
D: TRBD1
size: -

DNA: TGCGCCAGCAGCTCAACCACAGGGGGGCTGAATGAAAAACTGTTTTTT
CDR3: CASSSTTGGLNEKLFF
J: TRBJ1-4
V: TRBV5-1
D: TRBD1
size: many

DNA: TGCGCCAGCAGCCGTAGTGGGAGCTCCTACAATGAGCAGTTCTTC
CDR3: CASSRSGSSYNEQFF
J: TRBJ2-1
V: TRBV4-3
D: -
size: many

DNA: TGTGCCAGCAGTCCCGACAGGGATTTCGATGAGCAGTTCTTC
CDR3: CASSPDRDFDEQFF
J: TRBJ2-1
V: TRBV2
D: TRBD1
size: few

DNA: TGTGCCAGCAGTCCCGGGAGAAGTGACACCGGGGAGCTGTTTTTT
CDR3: CASSPGRSDTGELFF
J: TRBJ2-2
V: TRBV6-1
D: -
size: few

DNA: TGTGCCAGCAGTGACCGGGACGGCGAAGCTTTCTTT
CDR3: CASSDRDGEAFF
J: TRBJ1-1
V: TRBV6-1
D: -
size: -

DNA: TGTGCCAGCAGTTTAGAGGGGCAGGGGGGAGGCGAGCAGTACTTC
CDR3: CASSLEGQGGGEQYF
J: TRBJ2-7
V: TRBV28
D: -
size: -

DNA: TGTGCCTGGCAGCAGGGGACGAACACTGAAGCTTTCTTT
CDR3: CAWQQGTNTEAFF
J: TRBJ1-1
V: TRBV30
D: -
size: -

DNA: TGCAGCGTTCCCCCCAAAGACAGCAAAGACGGCTCCTACGAGCAGTACTTC
CDR3: CSVPPKDSKDGSYEQYF
J: TRBJ2-7
V: TRBV29-1
D: -
size: -

DNA: TGTGCCAGCAGTTTAGAACTAGCGGGAGACGACTTATTCCCCTACGAGCAGTACTTC
CDR3: CASSLELAGDDLFPYEQYF
J: TRBJ2-7
V: TRBV28
D: TRBD2
size: many

DNA: TGTGCCAGCAGCTTAGTGGCCCAGTACGAGCAGTACTTC
CDR3: CASSLVAQYEQYF
J: TRBJ2-7
V: TRBV7-2
D: -
size: many

DNA: TGTGCCAGCAGCTTAGCGGGGGGAACGGGTAAGGATGAGCAGTTCTTC
CDR3: CASSLAGGTGKDEQFF
J: TRBJ2-1
V: TRBV7-8
D: -
size: few

DNA: TGTGCCAGCTCACATCGCTCCTACGAGCAGTACTTC
CDR3: CASSHRSYEQYF
J: TRBJ2-7
V: TRBV18
D: -
size: many

DNA: TGCAGCGTTGAGGAGGGGAGGGGACAAGAGACCCAGTACTTC
CDR3: CSVEEGRGQETQYF
J: TRBJ2-5
V: TRBV29-1
D: TRBD2
size: many

DNA: TGCAGTGCTAGCACAGTAGAATATGGCTACACCTTC
CDR3: CSASTVEYGYTF
J: TRBJ1-2
V: TRBV20-1
D: -
size: many

DNA: TGTGCCAGCATCGAGTCGGGGGTAAAGATGAAAGCTTTCTTT
CDR3: CASIESGVKMKAFF
J: TRBJ1-1
V: TRBV25-1
D: -
size: many